This T cell receptor beta chain appears in the sequencing data of a study of T cell repertoires in cytomegalovirus infection. Study as a whole: TCR beta signatures that were public indicated CMV infection and matching HLA type.

As concerns this clonotype: Antigen specificity is unknown.

TCRdb analysed the reads with MiXCR anew, one entry per CDR3 protein. The data show roughly 990,000 distinct CDR3 sequences, roughly 30% seen once. The CDR3 consists of 16 residues. V lost 5 bases, J lost 3 bases, and 19 bases lay in between. Per the germline V gene, CDR1 is MGHDK and CDR2 is SYGVNS. The source of this sequence is a human donor in good health (CMV status not recorded). Some clones in this sample may be carry-over from other donors' samples. The chain is built from TRBV25-1 and TRBJ2-5; D uncertain. Source: cultured CD8+ T cells from PBMCs, taken from culture after CMV antigen stimulation. CDR3 sequence reads: CASSQSSGRLKETQYF. In DNA, the CDR3 is TGTGCCAGCAGTCAAAGTTCGGGCAGATTAAAAGAGACCCAGTACTTC.